One and the same sample provided the 15 T cell receptor beta chains below, sequenced in a study of blood T cell repertoires in COVID-19. Data came from immunoSEQ multiplex PCR; TCRdb stores just in-frame clones and leaves some out. The sample lists about 150,000 clones, more than 70% seen once, with less than 5.5% in the top ten. The source material was peripheral blood. The receptors stem from a woman aged 45-59 years with acute or convalescent COVID-19.

The rearrangement uses TRBV4-2 and TRBJ1-1; D gene uncertain. The germline V and J ends were trimmed by 2 bases and 3 bases, with 10 bases remaining between them. This CDR3 contains 14 residues. Germline V lookup: CDR1 LGHNA, CDR2 YNFKEQ. The CDR3 loop is CASSQQQMDTEAFF. The DNA for the CDR3 is TGTGCCAGCAGCCAACAACAGATGGACACTGAAGCTTTCTTT.

The chain is built from TRBV28 and TRBJ1-5; D is ambiguous. This CDR3 contains 15 residues. Per the germline V gene, CDR1 is MDHEN and CDR2 is SYDVKM. Deletions cut 3 bases from V and 5 bases from J, with 14 bases between. CDR3 region: CASSFDTRRHQPQHF. In DNA, the CDR3 is TGTGCCAGCAGTTTTGACACCCGGAGGCATCAGCCCCAGCATTTT.

This clone came up a few times. The gene calls are TRBV28 and TRBJ1-2; 8 bases align to TRBD1. CDR3 length: 13 residues. Germline CDR1 is MDHEN and CDR2 is SYDVKM. After removal of 7 bases from V and 4 bases from J, the junction contained 5 bases not matched to a gene. CDR3 bases: TGTGCCAGCAAGGCAGGGGGCGGCTATGGCTACACCTTC. Amino acids: CASKAGGGYGYTF.

The J gene is TRBJ1-1, the V gene TRBV11-2, with no clear D. Trimming stripped 3 bases from V and 2 bases from J, with 10 bases between. CDR3 length equals 14 residues. Germline V lookup: CDR1 SGHAT, CDR2 FQNNGV. The CDR3 DNA reads TGTGCCAGCAGCTTCCAGCGGGCCAACACTGAAGCTTTCTTT. It specifies CASSFQRANTEAFF.

The rearrangement links TRBV2 to TRBJ1-4; TRBD1 matches at 7 bases. CDR1 SNHLY and CDR2 FYNNEI come from the germline V gene. CDR3 size: 13 residues. The trim removed 6 bases at V and 8 bases at J, leaving 6 bases unmatched. CDR3 amino acids: CASRGGGREKLFF. CDR3 nucleotides: TGTGCCAGCAGAGGAGGGGGCCGGGAAAAACTGTTTTTT.

The gene calls are TRBV15 and TRBJ2-7, with D maybe TRBD1 (5 bases). CDR3 length equals 14 residues. V was cut by 0 bases and J by 5 bases, with 11 bases left in between. Germline CDR1 reads LNHNV; CDR2 reads YYDKDF (reference sequence). CDR3 sequence (DNA): TGTGCCACCAGCAGAGACTTCCAGGGTCACGAGCAGTACTTC. The encoded protein is CATSRDFQGHEQYF.

The chain combines TRBV5-1 with TRBJ1-4; no clear D gene. This CDR3 region has 15 residues. Germline V lookup: CDR1 SGHRS, CDR2 YFSETQ. The V end lost 4 bases, the J end lost 0 bases, and 10 bases lay between the germline ends. CDR3 nucleotide sequence: TGCGCCAGCAGCCCTAGCGGGGCAACTAATGAAAAACTGTTTTTT. Its translation is CASSPSGATNEKLFF.

This clone has more than one count but fewer than ten. The chain links TRBV5-8 to TRBJ1-4; tentatively, D is TRBD1 (5 bases). The CDR3 has 14 residues. Trimming took off 5 bases at V and 1 base at J, with 9 bases between the two ends. Germline CDR1 is SGHTS and CDR2 is YDEGEE. The CDR3 spells CASSSGGTNEKLFF. The CDR3 DNA reads as TGTGCCAGCAGTTCCGGGGGAACTAATGAAAAACTGTTTTTT.

The CDR3 DNA follows: TGTGCCAGCAGTGATCCGAATTCACCCCTCCACTTT. Translation: CASSDPNSPLHF. V gene TRBV25-1 combines with J gene TRBJ1-6; D is ambiguous. The CDR3 is made up of 12 amino acids. CDR1 MGHDK and CDR2 SYGVNS come from the germline V gene. Trimming removed 3 bases at V and 7 bases at J, with 4 bases between.

As DNA, the CDR3 is TGTGCCAGCAGGGAGGGGCCGAACACTGAAGCTTTCTTT. As protein: CASREGPNTEAFF. The rearrangement uses TRBV27 and TRBJ1-1, with TRBD1 as a possible D gene (5 bases). The V end was cut by 6 bases, the J end by 1 base, with 9 bases between. The CDR3 length is 13 residues. Per germline, CDR1 MNHEY and CDR2 SMNVEV (reference sequence).

This sequence joins TRBV19 and TRBJ1-2, with 7 bases lining up with TRBD1. CDR1 is LNHDA and CDR2 is SQIVND in the germline V gene (reference sequence). V trimming: 5 bases; J trimming: 4 bases; junction bases outside the gene matches: 7. The CDR3 sequence is 14 residues long. The CDR3 sequence: CASSVQGDSYGYTF. CDR3 bases: TGTGCCAGTAGTGTTCAGGGGGATAGCTATGGCTACACCTTC.

The chain has TRBV14 and TRBJ1-3; no firm D call. Trimming pared 4 bases from V and 0 bases from J, leaving 7 bases between. This CDR3 is built from 14 residues. Germline V gene data show CDR1 as SGHDN and CDR2 as FVKESK. DNA for the CDR3: TGTGCCAGCAGCCCTCAGTACTCTGGAAACACCATATATTTT. Protein sequence: CASSPQYSGNTIYF.

On this clone: The sample carries other DNA sequences with the same CDR3. CDR3 bases: TGTGCCAGCAGCGTAGGTGGAGACTATGGCTACACCTTC. Translation: CASSVGGDYGYTF. The chain uses TRBV9 and TRBJ1-2; D is unresolved. The CDR3 contains 13 residues. The germline V and J ends were trimmed by 0 bases and 3 bases, with 6 bases remaining between them. Per germline, CDR1 SGDLS and CDR2 YYNGEE.

This clone was seen a few times. The chain uses TRBV6-5 and TRBJ2-5; 8 bases agree with TRBD2. The CDR3 sequence is 12 residues long. Germline trimming cut 8 bases from V and 4 bases from J; bases unmatched to any gene: 3. Looked up from germline, CDR1 is MNHEY and CDR2 is SVGAGI. CDR3 protein: CASAAGGETQYF. The CDR3 DNA follows: TGTGCCAGCGCTGCGGGGGGAGAGACCCAGTACTTC.

V is TRBV5-1 and J is TRBJ1-4; 9 nucleotides align to TRBD1. Trimming cost V 3 bases and J 14 bases; bases outside gene matches: 14. Germline V gene data show CDR1 as SGHRS and CDR2 as YFSETQ. The length of the CDR3 is 15 residues. CDR3 loop: CASSSPGQGTFDLFF. In nucleotides, the CDR3 is TGCGCCAGCAGCTCACCGGGACAGGGAACCTTCGATCTGTTTTTT.